The clone carrying this TCR beta chain was counted at least ten times. The V and J ends lost 6 bases and 0 bases respectively, with 11 bases between them. This CDR3 has 14 amino acids. Germline V gives CDR1 SNHLY, CDR2 FYNNEI. The data stem from a study of blood T cell repertoires in COVID-19. Study details: T cells, B-cell-depleted T cells, or PBMCs provided the cDNA or gDNA that served as material.

Repertoires were generated with immunoSEQ multiplex PCR, while TCRdb's copy carries only in-frame clones and drops some. In the table there are some 200,000 clones, roughly 87% of which are singletons. The source of this sequence is a man between 18 and 29 years old with acute COVID-19. This chain joins TRBV2 and TRBJ1-1; TRBD1 is a possible D gene (6 bases). Sequencing used PBMCs or T cells enriched from blood (not recorded which). CDR3 sequence (DNA): TGTGCCAGCAGAAAAGACAGGATGAACACTGAAGCTTTCTTT. Translation gives CASRKDRMNTEAFF.